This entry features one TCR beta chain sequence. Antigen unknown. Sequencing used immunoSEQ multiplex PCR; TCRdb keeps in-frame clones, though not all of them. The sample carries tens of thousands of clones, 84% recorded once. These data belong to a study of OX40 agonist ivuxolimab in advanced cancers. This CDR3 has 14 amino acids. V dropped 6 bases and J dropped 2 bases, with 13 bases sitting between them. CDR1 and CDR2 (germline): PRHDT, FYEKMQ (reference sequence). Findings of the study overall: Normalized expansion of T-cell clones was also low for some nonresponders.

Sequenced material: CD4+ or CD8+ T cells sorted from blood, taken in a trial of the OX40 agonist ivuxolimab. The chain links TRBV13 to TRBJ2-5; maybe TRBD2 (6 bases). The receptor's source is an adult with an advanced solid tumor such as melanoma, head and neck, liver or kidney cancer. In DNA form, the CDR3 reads TGTGCCAGCAGGGGGAGCGGGCGGCAAGAGACCCAGTACTTC. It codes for CASRGSGRQETQYF.